This T cell receptor beta chain was observed in a study of OX40 agonist ivuxolimab in advanced cancers. Study-wide findings and caveats: Within 6 weeks, CD4+ and CD8+ blood T cells expanded clonally at 0.1 to 3.0 mg/kg.

As regards this clone: Its cognate antigen is unknown.

TCRdb keeps only in-frame clones here, not all; method: immunoSEQ multiplex PCR. The sample carries 40,000 to 50,000 clones, approximately 80% recorded once. Trimming took off 7 bases at V and 0 bases at J, with 13 bases between the two ends. Germline V lookup: CDR1 MGHDK, CDR2 SYGVNS. The CDR3 covers 14 residues. This clonotype originated in an adult with an advanced solid tumor such as melanoma, head and neck, liver or kidney cancer. The chain employs TRBV25-1 and TRBJ2-7; perhaps TRBD1 as D (5 bases). This sample comprised CD4+ or CD8+ T cells sorted from blood, obtained in a trial of the OX40 agonist ivuxolimab. CDR3: CASISQGNSYEQYF. The DNA for the CDR3 is TGTGCCAGCATCTCCCAGGGAAACTCCTACGAGCAGTACTTC.